The next 13 T cell receptor beta chains were all read from a single sample in a study of blood T cell repertoires in COVID-19. The protocol was immunoSEQ multiplex PCR, while the TCRdb copy is restricted to in-frame clones and leaves out a portion. The sample holds 200,000 to 300,000 clones, about 89% seen once. Sample: peripheral blood. All receptors come from a woman in her fifties or sixties who had recovered from COVID-19.

There are a few counts of this clone. This sequence joins TRBV7-3 and TRBJ2-2; D gene ambiguous. V dropped 5 bases and J dropped 6 bases, with 7 bases sitting between them. From germline, CDR1 is SGHTA and CDR2 FQGTGA. This CDR3 is built from 12 residues. Here the CDR3 reads CASSPLAGELFF. The CDR3 DNA sequence: TGTGCCAGCAGCCCGCTAGCCGGGGAGCTGTTTTTT. Full variable domain (remainder filled in from reference TRBV7-3 and TRBJ2-2): GAGVSQTPSNKVTEKGKYVELRCDPISGHTALYWYRQSLGQGPEFLIYFQGTGAADDSGLPNDRFFAVRPEGSVSTLKIQRTERGDSAVYLCASSPLAGELFFGEGSRLTVL.

The chain carries TRBV11-2 and TRBJ1-3; D is ambiguous. V lost 6 bases and J 7 bases, leaving 16 bases between the germline ends. The CDR3 is made up of 14 amino acids. Looked up from germline, CDR1 is SGHAT and CDR2 is FQNNGV. The CDR3 nucleotides read TGTGCCAGCAGTATGCCCGAGGGTCTGAACACCATATATTTT. Translated: CASSMPEGLNTIYF.

This clone was counted a single time. The V and J genes are TRBV11-3 and TRBJ2-1; weak D call: TRBD2 (5 bases). Germline V gene lookup returns CDR1 SGHNT and CDR2 YENEEA. CDR3 length: 14 residues. V dropped 5 bases and J dropped 5 bases, with 13 bases sitting between them. The CDR3 reads CASSRGLIDNEQFF. The CDR3 region has the DNA TGTGCCAGCAGCCGAGGACTGATCGACAATGAGCAGTTCTTC. The full variable domain, in which reference TRBV11-3 and TRBJ2-1 provide the parts outside the CDR3, is EAGVVQSPRYKIIEKKQPVAFWCNPISGHNTLYWYLQNLGQGPELLIRYENEEAVDDSQLPKDRFSAERLKGVDSTLKIQPAELGDSAVYLCASSRGLIDNEQFFGPGTRLTVL.

The genes are TRBV4-2 and TRBJ1-2; D possibly corresponds to TRBD1 (6 bases). Trimming shortened V by 0 bases and J by 7 bases, and 27 bases separated the two germline ends. The CDR3 is 19 amino acids. Germline V gives CDR1 LGHNA, CDR2 YNFKEQ. CDR3 DNA sequence: TGTGCCAGCAGCCAAGATAGGTCTATGGGACACCCAATCAGGTTTGGCTACACCTTC. Translating it yields CASSQDRSMGHPIRFGYTF.

This clone was found once. The chain recombines TRBV5-6 with TRBJ2-5, with 9 bases lining up with TRBD2. V lost 0 bases and J lost 2; bases outside the gene matches: 5. The V gene's germline CDR1 is SGHDT and CDR2 YYEEEE. This CDR3 has 16 amino acids. The CDR3 nucleotides read TGTGCCAGCAGCTTGGTAATAGCGGGGGATCAAGAGACCCAGTACTTC. Its protein product is CASSLVIAGDQETQYF. Together with reference TRBV5-6 and TRBJ2-5, the CDR3 gives the full variable domain: DAGVTQSPTHLIKTRGQQVTLRCSPKSGHDTVSWYQQALGQGPQFIFQYYEEEERQRGNFPDRFSGHQFPNYSSELNVNALLLGDSALYLCASSLVIAGDQETQYFGPGTRLLVL.

This rearrangement joins TRBV7-2 to TRBJ1-2; 8 nucleotides line up with TRBD1. V trimming: 5 bases; J trimming: 5 bases; junction bases outside the gene matches: 10. Germline CDR1 SGHTA, CDR2 FQGNSA. There are 15 residues in the CDR3. The CDR3 region has the DNA TGTGCCAGCAGCCCAAGAACAGGGGGTGTTTATGGCTACACCTTC. It translates to CASSPRTGGVYGYTF.

The chain couples TRBV4-1 to TRBJ2-5; D perhaps matches TRBD2 (7 bases). Germline V CDR1 and CDR2: MGHRA, YSYEKL. This CDR3 region has 16 residues. Trimming left V 1 base short and J 2 bases short, with 14 bases between. CDR3 DNA sequence: TGCGCCAGCAGCCAAGCTAAGGGGGGGCGGCAAGAGACCCAGTACTTC. This encodes CASSQAKGGRQETQYF.

The chain employs TRBV5-1 and TRBJ1-2; 10 bases agree with TRBD1. V lost 4 bases, J lost 4 bases, and 1 base stayed unmatched. The CDR3 covers 13 residues. CDR1 SGHRS and CDR2 YFSETQ come from the germline V gene. The CDR3 sequence is CASSRDRGYGYTF. CDR3 in DNA: TGCGCCAGCAGCCGGGACAGGGGCTATGGCTACACCTTC.

This rearrangement joins TRBV24-1 to TRBJ2-2; 8 nucleotides align to TRBD1. Looked up from germline, CDR1 is KGHDR and CDR2 is SFDVKD. V lost 12 bases to trimming and J lost 1 base; unmatched junction nucleotides: 6. CDR3 length: 14 residues. The CDR3 sequence is CAAQGAWNTGELFF. As DNA, the CDR3 is TGTGCCGCCCAGGGGGCTTGGAACACCGGGGAGCTGTTTTTT.

CDR3 nucleotides: TGTGCCAGTAGTATAGTAGTGAACACTGAAGCTTTCTTT. This sequence encodes CASSIVVNTEAFF. The genes are TRBV19 and TRBJ1-1; unclear D gene. Germline CDR1 is LNHDA and CDR2 is SQIVND (reference sequence). This CDR3 region has 13 residues. Trimming took off 1 base at V and 0 bases at J, with 3 bases between the two ends.

This clone appeared a single time. The V and J genes are TRBV5-5 and TRBJ1-2; 7 bases are shared with TRBD1. V trimming: 3 bases; J trimming: 4 bases; junction bases outside the gene matches: 9. This CDR3 comprises 15 residues. Per germline, CDR1 SGHKS and CDR2 YYEKEE (reference sequence). The CDR3 loop reads CASSYDGDSLYGYTF. In nucleotides, the CDR3 is TGTGCCAGCAGCTACGACGGGGACAGCCTCTATGGCTACACCTTC.

The rearrangement links TRBV20-1 to TRBJ2-3, with TRBD1 matching over 10 bases. This CDR3 comprises 15 residues. In germline, CDR1 is DFQATT, CDR2 SNEGSKA (reference sequence). V was clipped by 6 bases and J by 4 bases; unmatched bases: 10. CDR3 bases: TGCAGTGCCAGTAGGGGACAGGGGATCGCAGATACGCAGTATTTT. Encoded protein: CSASRGQGIADTQYF.

This clone appeared once. V gene TRBV6-5 combines with J gene TRBJ2-1; TRBD2 matches 15 bases. Germline assignment: CDR1 MNHEY and CDR2 SVGAGI. This CDR3 is 15 amino acids long. The J segment lost 8 bases and the V segment lost 6 bases, leaving 5 bases of the junction unmatched. CDR3 in DNA: TGTGCCAGCAGCGGACTAGCGGGGGGGCGGGATGAGCAGTTCTTC. Its translation is CASSGLAGGRDEQFF.